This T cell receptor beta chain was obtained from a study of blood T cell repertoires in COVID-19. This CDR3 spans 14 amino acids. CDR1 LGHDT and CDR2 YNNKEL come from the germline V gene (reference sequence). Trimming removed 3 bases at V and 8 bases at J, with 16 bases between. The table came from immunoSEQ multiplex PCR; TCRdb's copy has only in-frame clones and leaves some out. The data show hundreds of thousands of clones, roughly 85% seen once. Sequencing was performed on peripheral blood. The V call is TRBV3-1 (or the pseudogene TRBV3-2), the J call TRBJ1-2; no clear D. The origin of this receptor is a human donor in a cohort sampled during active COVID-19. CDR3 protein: CASSQTLTASGYTF. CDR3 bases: TGTGCCAGCAGCCAGACTTTGACGGCGTCAGGCTACACCTTC.